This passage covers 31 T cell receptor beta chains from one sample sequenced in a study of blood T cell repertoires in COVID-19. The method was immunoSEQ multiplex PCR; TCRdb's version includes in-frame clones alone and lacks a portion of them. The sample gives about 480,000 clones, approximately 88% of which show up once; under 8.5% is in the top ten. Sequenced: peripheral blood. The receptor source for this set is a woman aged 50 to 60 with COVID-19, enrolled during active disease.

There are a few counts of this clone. Here the CDR3 DNA reads TGTGCCAGTAGTTACGAGCGGGGCTCGGACGCAGATACGCAGTATTTT. Translation gives CASSYERGSDADTQYF. The gene calls are TRBV19 and TRBJ2-3, with 7 bases lining up with TRBD2. The CDR3 contains 16 residues. The J segment lost 4 bases and the V segment lost 5 bases, leaving 12 bases of the junction unmatched. CDR1 is LNHDA, CDR2 SQIVND, per germline (reference sequence).

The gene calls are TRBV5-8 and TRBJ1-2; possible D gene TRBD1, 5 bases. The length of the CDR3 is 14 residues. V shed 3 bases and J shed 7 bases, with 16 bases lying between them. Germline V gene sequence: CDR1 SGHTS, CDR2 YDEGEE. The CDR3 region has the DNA TGTGCCAGCAGCTCGGCGGGGGTCGGTGGTGGCTACACCTTC. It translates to CASSSAGVGGGYTF.

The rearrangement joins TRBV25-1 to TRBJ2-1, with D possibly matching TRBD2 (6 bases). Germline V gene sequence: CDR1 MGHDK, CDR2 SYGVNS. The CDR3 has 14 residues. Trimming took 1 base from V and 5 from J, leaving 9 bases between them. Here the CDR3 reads CASSEFGGDNEQFF. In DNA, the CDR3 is TGTGCCAGCAGTGAATTCGGGGGTGACAATGAGCAGTTCTTC.

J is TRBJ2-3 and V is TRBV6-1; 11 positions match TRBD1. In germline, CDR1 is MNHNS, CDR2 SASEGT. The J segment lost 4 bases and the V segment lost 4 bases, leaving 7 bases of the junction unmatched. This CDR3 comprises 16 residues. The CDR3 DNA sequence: TGTGCCAGCAGTGGGGACAGGGGGGCGGCGGCAGATACGCAGTATTTT. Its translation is CASSGDRGAAADTQYF.

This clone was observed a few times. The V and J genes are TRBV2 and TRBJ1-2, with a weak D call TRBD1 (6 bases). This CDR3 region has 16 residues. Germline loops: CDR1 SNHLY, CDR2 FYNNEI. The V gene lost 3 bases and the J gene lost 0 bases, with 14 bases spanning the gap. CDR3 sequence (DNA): TGTGCCAGCAGTGAGAATGGACAGCTGACTAACTATGGCTACACCTTC. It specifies CASSENGQLTNYGYTF.

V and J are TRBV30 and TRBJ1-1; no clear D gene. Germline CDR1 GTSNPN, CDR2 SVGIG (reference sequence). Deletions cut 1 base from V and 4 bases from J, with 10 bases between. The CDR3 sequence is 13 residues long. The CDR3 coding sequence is TGTGCCTGGAGTGCCTCCGGTGGCACTGAAGCTTTCTTT. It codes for CAWSASGGTEAFF.

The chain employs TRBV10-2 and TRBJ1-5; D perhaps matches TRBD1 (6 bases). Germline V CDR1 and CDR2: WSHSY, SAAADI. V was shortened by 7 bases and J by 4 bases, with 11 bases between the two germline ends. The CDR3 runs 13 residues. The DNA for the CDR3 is TGCGCCAGCAAACAGGGAGTGAATCAGCCCCAGCATTTT. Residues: CASKQGVNQPQHF.

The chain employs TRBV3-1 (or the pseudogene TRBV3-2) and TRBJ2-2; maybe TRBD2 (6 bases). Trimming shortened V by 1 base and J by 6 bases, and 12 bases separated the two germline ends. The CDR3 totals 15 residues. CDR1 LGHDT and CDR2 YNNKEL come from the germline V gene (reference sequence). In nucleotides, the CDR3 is TGTGCCAGCAGCCAAGGGGGATCGGGGGCCGGGGAGCTGTTTTTT. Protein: CASSQGGSGAGELFF.

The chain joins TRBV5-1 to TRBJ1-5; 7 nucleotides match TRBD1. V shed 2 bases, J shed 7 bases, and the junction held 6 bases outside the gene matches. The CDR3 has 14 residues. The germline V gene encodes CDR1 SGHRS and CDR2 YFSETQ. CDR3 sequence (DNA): TGCGCCAGCAGCTTTCAGGGGGAAAGACAGCCCCAGCATTTT. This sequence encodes CASSFQGERQPQHF.

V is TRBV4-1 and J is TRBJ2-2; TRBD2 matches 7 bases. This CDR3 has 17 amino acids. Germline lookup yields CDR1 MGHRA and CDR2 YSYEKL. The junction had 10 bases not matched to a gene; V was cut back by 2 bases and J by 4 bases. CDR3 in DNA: TGCGCCAGCAGCCAAAGGAGGATTCAGCGGGGCACCGGGGAGCTGTTTTTT. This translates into CASSQRRIQRGTGELFF.

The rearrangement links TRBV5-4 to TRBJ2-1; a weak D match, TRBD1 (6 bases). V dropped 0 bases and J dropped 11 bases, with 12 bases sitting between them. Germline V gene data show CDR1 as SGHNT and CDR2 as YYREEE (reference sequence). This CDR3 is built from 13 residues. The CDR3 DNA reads TGTGCCAGCAGCTTGGATCGGACAGAACAGCAGTTCTTC. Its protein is CASSLDRTEQQFF.

CDR3 sequence (DNA): TGTGCCAGCAGCCCTTCGACAGGGTACACCGGGGAGCTGTTTTTT. It is translated as CASSPSTGYTGELFF. The chain links TRBV7-8 to TRBJ2-2; 7 bases match TRBD1. This CDR3 has 15 amino acids. Per the germline V gene, CDR1 is SGHVS and CDR2 is FQNEAQ. The ends lost 5 bases at V and 3 bases at J; junction bases unmatched: 6.

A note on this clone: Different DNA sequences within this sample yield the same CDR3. The CDR3 reads CATSRDPNTEAFF. The CDR3 DNA reads TGTGCCACCAGCAGAGATCCTAACACTGAAGCTTTCTTT. This rearrangement joins TRBV15 to TRBJ1-1; the D is unclear. This CDR3 spans 13 amino acids. Germline CDR1 is LNHNV and CDR2 is YYDKDF (reference sequence). The V end lost 0 bases, the J end lost 2 bases, and 4 bases lay between the germline ends.

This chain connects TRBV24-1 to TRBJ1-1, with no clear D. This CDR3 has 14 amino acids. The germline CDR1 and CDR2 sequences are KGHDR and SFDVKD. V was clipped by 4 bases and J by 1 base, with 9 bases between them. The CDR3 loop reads CATSDSSGNTEAFF. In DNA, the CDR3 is TGTGCCACCAGTGACTCATCCGGGAACACTGAAGCTTTCTTT.

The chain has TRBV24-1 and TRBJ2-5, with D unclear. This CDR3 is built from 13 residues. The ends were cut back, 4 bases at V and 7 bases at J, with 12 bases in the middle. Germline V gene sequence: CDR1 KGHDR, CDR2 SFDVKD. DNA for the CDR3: TGTGCCACCAGTGACCCTCTAGTGTGGACCCAGTACTTC. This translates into CATSDPLVWTQYF.

The CDR3 region has the DNA TGTGCCAGCAGTTACGGGGGAGTGGGAAACACCATATATTTT. Its translation is CASSYGGVGNTIYF. This rearrangement joins TRBV28 to TRBJ1-3, with D maybe TRBD1 (5 bases). The CDR3 length is 14 residues. The V gene's germline CDR1 is MDHEN and CDR2 SYDVKM. V gave up 4 bases and J gave up 4 bases, with 11 bases separating them.

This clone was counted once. The CDR3 spells CASSSGTGGNTEAFF. The CDR3 bases are TGTGCCAGCAGTTCCGGGACAGGGGGCAACACTGAAGCTTTCTTT. The chain carries TRBV6-6 and TRBJ1-1, with 12 bases that match TRBD1. The CDR3 spans 15 residues. V lost 4 bases and J lost 2; bases outside the gene matches: 2. Germline CDR1 MNHNY, CDR2 SVGAGI (reference sequence).

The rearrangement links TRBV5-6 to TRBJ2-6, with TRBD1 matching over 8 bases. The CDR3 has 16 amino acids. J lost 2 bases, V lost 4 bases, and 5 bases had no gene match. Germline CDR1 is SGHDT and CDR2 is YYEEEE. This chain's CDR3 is CASSPYRGTGANVLTF. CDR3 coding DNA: TGTGCCAGCAGCCCCTACAGGGGGACTGGGGCCAACGTCCTGACTTTC.

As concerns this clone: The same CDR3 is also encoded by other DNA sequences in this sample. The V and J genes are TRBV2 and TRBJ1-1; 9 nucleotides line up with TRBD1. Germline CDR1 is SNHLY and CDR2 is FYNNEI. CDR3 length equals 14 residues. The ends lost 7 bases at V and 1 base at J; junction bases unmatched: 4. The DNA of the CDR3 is TGTGCCAGCACCCCGGGACAGGGGAACACTGAAGCTTTCTTT. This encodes CASTPGQGNTEAFF. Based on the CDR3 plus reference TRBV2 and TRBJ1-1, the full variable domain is EPEVTQTPSHQVTQMGQEVILRCVPISNHLYFYWYRQILGQKVEFLVSFYNNEISEKSEIFDDQFSVERPDGSNFTLKIRSTKLEDSAMYFCASTPGQGNTEAFFGQGTRLTVV.

The CDR3: CASSVGGTEFNEQFF. The CDR3, as DNA: TGTGCCAGCAGCGTAGGGGGGACTGAATTTAATGAGCAGTTCTTC. The chain combines TRBV9 with TRBJ2-1; possible D gene TRBD2, 6 bases. CDR1 is SGDLS, CDR2 YYNGEE, per germline. V was cut by 0 bases and J by 7 bases, with 14 bases left in between. The CDR3 length is 15 residues.

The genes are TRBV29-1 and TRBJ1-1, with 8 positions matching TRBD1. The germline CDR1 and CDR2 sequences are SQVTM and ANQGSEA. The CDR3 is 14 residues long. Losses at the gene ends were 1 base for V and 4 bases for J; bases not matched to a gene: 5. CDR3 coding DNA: TGCAGCGTTGAAGGTCAGGGGGCGCGCACTGAAGCTTTCTTT. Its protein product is CSVEGQGARTEAFF.

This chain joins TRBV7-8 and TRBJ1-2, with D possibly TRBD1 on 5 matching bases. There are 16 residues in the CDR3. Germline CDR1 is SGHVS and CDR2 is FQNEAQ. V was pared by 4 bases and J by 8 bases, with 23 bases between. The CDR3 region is CASSSRLGAGRGGYTF. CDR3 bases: TGTGCCAGCAGCTCGCGGCTTGGGGCAGGGCGGGGCGGCTACACCTTC.

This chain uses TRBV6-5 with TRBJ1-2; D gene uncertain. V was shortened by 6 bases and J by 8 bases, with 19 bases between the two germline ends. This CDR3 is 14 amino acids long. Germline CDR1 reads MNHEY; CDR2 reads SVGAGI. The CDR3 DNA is TGTGCCAGCAGCTCACCCCCCCTGTTCCGGGGCTACACCTTC. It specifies CASSSPPLFRGYTF.

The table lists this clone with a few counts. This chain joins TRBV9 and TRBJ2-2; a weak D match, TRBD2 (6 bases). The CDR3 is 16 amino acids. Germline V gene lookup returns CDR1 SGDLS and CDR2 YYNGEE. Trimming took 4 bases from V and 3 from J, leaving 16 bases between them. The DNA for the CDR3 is TGTGCCAGCAGCCCGCGGGGACCTCCCCACACCGGGGAGCTGTTTTTT. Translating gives CASSPRGPPHTGELFF.

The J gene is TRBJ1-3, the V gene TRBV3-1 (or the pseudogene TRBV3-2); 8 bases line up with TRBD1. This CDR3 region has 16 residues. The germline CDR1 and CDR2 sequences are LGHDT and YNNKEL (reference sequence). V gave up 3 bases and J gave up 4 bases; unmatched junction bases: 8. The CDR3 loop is CASSHLYGTGGNTIYF. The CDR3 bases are TGTGCCAGCAGCCATCTCTACGGGACAGGCGGAAACACCATATATTTT.

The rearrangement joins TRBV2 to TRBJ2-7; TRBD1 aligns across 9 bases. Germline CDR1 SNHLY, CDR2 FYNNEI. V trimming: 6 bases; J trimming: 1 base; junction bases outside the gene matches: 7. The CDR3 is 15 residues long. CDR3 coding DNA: TGTGCCAGCAGAATCGGACAGGGGATTTCCTACGAGCAGTACTTC. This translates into CASRIGQGISYEQYF.

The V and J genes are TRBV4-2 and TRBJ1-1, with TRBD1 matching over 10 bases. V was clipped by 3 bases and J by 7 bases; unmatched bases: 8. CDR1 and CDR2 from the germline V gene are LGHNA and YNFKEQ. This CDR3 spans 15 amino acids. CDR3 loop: CASSQSPTGGSEAFF. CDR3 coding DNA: TGTGCCAGCAGCCAGAGCCCGACAGGGGGCAGTGAAGCTTTCTTT.

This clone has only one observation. The CDR3 DNA is TGTGCCAGCAGCCCAGGGACTTTTCCGAACACTGAAGCTTTCTTT. Its protein product is CASSPGTFPNTEAFF. The chain combines TRBV7-9 with TRBJ1-1; tentatively, D is TRBD1 (5 bases). This CDR3 comprises 15 residues. The ends were cut back, 5 bases at V and 1 base at J, with 14 bases in the middle. Germline CDR1 SEHNR, CDR2 FQNEAQ (reference sequence).

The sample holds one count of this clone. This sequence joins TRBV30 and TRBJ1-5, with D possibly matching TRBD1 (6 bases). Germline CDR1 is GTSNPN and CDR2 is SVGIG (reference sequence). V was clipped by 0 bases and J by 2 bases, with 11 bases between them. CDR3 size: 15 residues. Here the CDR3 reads CAWSVGTIGNQPQHF. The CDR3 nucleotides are TGTGCCTGGAGTGTTGGGACAATCGGCAATCAGCCCCAGCATTTT.

DNA of the CDR3: TGTGCCAGTAGTTCCGTGACAGGGCTCGTTAACTATGGCTACACCTTC. It specifies CASSSVTGLVNYGYTF. This sequence joins TRBV19 and TRBJ1-2; 7 bases line up with TRBD1. The CDR3 runs 16 residues. Germline-derived CDR1 and CDR2 are LNHDA and SQIVND (reference sequence). The ends lost 5 bases at V and 1 base at J; junction bases unmatched: 10.

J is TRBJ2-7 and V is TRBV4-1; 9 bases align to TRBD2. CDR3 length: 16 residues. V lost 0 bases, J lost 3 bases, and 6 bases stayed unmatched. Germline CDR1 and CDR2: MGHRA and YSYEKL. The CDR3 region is CASSQDGGTSLYEQYF. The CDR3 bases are TGCGCCAGCAGCCAAGATGGAGGGACTAGCCTCTACGAGCAGTACTTC.